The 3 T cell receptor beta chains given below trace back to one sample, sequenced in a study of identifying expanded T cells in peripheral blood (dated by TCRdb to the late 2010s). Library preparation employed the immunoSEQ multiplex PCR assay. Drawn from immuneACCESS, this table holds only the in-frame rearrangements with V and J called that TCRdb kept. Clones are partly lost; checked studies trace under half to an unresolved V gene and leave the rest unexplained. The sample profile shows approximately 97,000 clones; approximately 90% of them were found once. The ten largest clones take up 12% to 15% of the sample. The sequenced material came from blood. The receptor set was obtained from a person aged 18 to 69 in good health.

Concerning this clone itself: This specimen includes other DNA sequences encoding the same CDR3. Here the CDR3 DNA reads TGTGCCAGCTCATCGGGGGCCAACGTCCTGACTTTC. Translating it yields CASSSGANVLTF. The V gene is TRBV28, the J gene TRBJ2-6, with unresolved D. CDR1 is MDHEN, CDR2 SYDVKM, per germline. This CDR3 spans 12 amino acids. V dropped 8 bases and J dropped 4 bases, with 6 bases sitting between them. Based on the CDR3 plus reference TRBV28 and TRBJ2-6, the full variable domain is DVKVTQSSRYLVKRTGEKVFLECVQDMDHENMFWYRQDPGLGLRLIYFSYDVKMKEKGDIPEGYSVSREKKERFSLILESASTNQTSMYLCASSSGANVLTFGAGSRLTVL.

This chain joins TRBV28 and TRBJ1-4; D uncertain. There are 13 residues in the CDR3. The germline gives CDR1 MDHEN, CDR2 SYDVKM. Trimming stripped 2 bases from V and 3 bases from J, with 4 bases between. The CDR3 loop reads CASSLDPNEKLFF. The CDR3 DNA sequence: TGTGCCAGCAGTTTAGACCCTAATGAAAAACTGTTTTTT.

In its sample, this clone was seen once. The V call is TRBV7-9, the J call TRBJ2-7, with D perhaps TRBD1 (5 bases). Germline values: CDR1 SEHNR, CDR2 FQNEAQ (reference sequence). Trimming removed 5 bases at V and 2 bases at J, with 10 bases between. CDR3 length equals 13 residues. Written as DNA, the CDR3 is TGTGCCAGCAGCCCCGACAGAACCTACGAGCAGTACTTC. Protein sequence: CASSPDRTYEQYF.